This T cell receptor beta chain was profiled in a study of blood T cell repertoires in COVID-19. Study in general: The United States, Italy and Spain supplied acute and convalescent COVID-19 samples. Sources were T cells, B-cell-depleted T cells, or PBMCs; the material itself was cDNA or gDNA.

V was shortened by 4 bases and J by 3 bases, with 12 bases between the two germline ends. Germline CDR1 MNHNY, CDR2 SVGAGI (reference sequence). This CDR3 is 14 amino acids long. Original data processing: The assay estimated nucleated cells by amplifying reference gene primers. Clones were read by immunoSEQ multiplex PCR, and TCRdb kept only the in-frame ones, dropping some. V and J calls and clone size come straight from that table; D and trimming were deduced from the DNA. The profile shows tens of thousands of clones, approximately 78% of them singletons. The clonotype was recovered from a man in his 60s with COVID-19, enrolled during active disease. Material for sequencing was peripheral blood. V usage is TRBV6-6 and J usage is TRBJ1-2; D is uncertain. The CDR3 sequence: CASSLRVNDYGYTF. The CDR3 nucleotides are TGTGCCAGCAGTTTACGGGTGAACGACTATGGCTACACCTTC.